The 9 T cell receptor beta chains below were found in one sample sequenced in a study of beta chain features in type 1 diabetes. Expressed TCRB transcripts were sequenced, since all the RNA that had been isolated was reverse transcribed. Measured with immunoSEQ multiplex PCR; TCRdb has only the in-frame clones, and not every one. The table records nearly 350,000 clones, less than 9.5% of them present only once. Material: central memory CD4+ T cells from blood. These receptors came from a woman younger than 30 in good health.

This clone was recorded many times. The V and J genes are TRBV18 and TRBJ2-6; D ambiguous. CDR3 size: 15 residues. V lost 0 bases and J 1 base, leaving 4 bases between the germline ends. Germline V gene sequence: CDR1 KGHSH, CDR2 LQKENI. CDR3 DNA: TGTGCCAGCTCACCACCGGGATCTGGGGCCAACGTCCTGACTTTC. Translated, it gives CASSPPGSGANVLTF.

This clone was seen only a few times. The chain uses TRBV7-3 and TRBJ2-3, with a weak D call TRBD2 (6 bases). Germline lookup yields CDR1 SGHTA and CDR2 FQGTGA. The CDR3 covers 15 residues. V lost 3 bases, J lost 2 bases, and 12 bases lay in between. The DNA of the CDR3 is TGTGCCAGCAGCTTCCAAGCGGGCAACACAGATACGCAGTATTTT. Its translation is CASSFQAGNTDTQYF. Full variable domain (remainder filled in from reference TRBV7-3 and TRBJ2-3): GAGVSQTPSNKVTEKGKYVELRCDPISGHTALYWYRQSLGQGPEFLIYFQGTGAADDSGLPNDRFFAVRPEGSVSTLKIQRTERGDSAVYLCASSFQAGNTDTQYFGPGTRLTVL.

The rearrangement links TRBV19 to TRBJ2-4; no clear D. V shed 4 bases and J shed 1 base, with 20 bases lying between them. The CDR3 runs 18 residues. Looked up from germline, CDR1 is LNHDA and CDR2 is SQIVND (reference sequence). The CDR3 DNA sequence: TGTGCCAGTAGTAAGAACTCTCTCGTCGGAGCGGCCAAAAACATTCAGTACTTC. The encoded protein is CASSKNSLVGAAKNIQYF.

This clone was seen many times. The rearrangement joins TRBV5-1 to TRBJ2-1; D is unclear. V gave up 5 bases and J gave up 3 bases, with 3 bases separating them. This CDR3 has 11 residues. Germline lookup yields CDR1 SGHRS and CDR2 YFSETQ. CDR3 protein: CASRDYNEQFF. CDR3 nucleotides: TGCGCCAGCAGGGACTACAATGAGCAGTTCTTC.

Concerning this clone itself: The junction does not match germline at one end; this may be a read error. The chain is built from TRBV14 and TRBJ1-2; D is uncertain. The CDR3 extends over 14 amino acids. Germline V CDR1 and CDR2: SGHDN, FVKESK. CDR3 in amino acids: CASSQVADLYCYTF. The CDR3 nucleotides read TGTGCCAGCAGCCAAGTCGCAGACCTCTATTGCTACACCTTC.

CDR3 loop: CASSLTASSGNTIYF. In nucleotides, the CDR3 is TGTGCCAGCAGCTTAACAGCCAGCTCTGGAAACACCATATATTTT. The V call is TRBV5-6, the J call TRBJ1-3; D not resolved. The CDR3 consists of 15 residues. In germline, CDR1 is SGHDT, CDR2 YYEEEE. V was pared by 2 bases and J by 0 bases, with 9 bases between.

The rearrangement uses TRBV5-6 and TRBJ2-3, with 7 bases that match TRBD2. From germline, CDR1 is SGHDT and CDR2 YYEEEE. The V segment lost 6 bases and the J segment 3 bases; nucleotides outside the gene matches: 4. The CDR3 is 13 amino acids. CDR3: CASIREGTDTQYF. CDR3 nucleotide sequence: TGTGCCAGCATCAGGGAGGGGACAGATACGCAGTATTTT.

In its sample, this clone was seen a few times. The chain employs TRBV5-1 and TRBJ2-7; D is unclear. Per the germline V gene, CDR1 is SGHRS and CDR2 is YFSETQ. The CDR3 sequence is 12 residues long. V lost 0 bases and J lost 7, with 8 bases in between. This CDR3 is CASSLEVTEQYF. DNA of the CDR3: TGCGCCAGCAGCTTGGAAGTAACAGAGCAGTACTTC. The full variable domain, completed using reference TRBV5-1 and TRBJ2-7, is KAGVTQTPRYLIKTRGQQVTLSCSPISGHRSVSWYQQTPGQGLQFLFEYFSETQRNKGNFPGRFSGRQFSNSRSEMNVSTLELGDSALYLCASSLEVTEQYFGPGTRLTVT.

This clone has just a few counts. The chain joins TRBV28 to TRBJ2-5; 11 bases match TRBD1. Trimming at V came to 3 bases and at J to 6 bases, leaving 6 bases not matched to a gene. CDR3 length equals 15 residues. Germline lookup yields CDR1 MDHEN and CDR2 SYDVKM. The CDR3 spells CASSFGDRGFQTQYF. DNA of the CDR3: TGTGCCAGCAGTTTTGGGGACAGGGGGTTTCAGACCCAGTACTTC.